A single sample is the source of the 17 T cell receptor beta chains below, sequenced in a study of technical replicates of blood from a few donors. TCRdb's table, derived via immunoSEQ multiplex PCR, lists solely in-frame clones and lacks some. The sample carries about 75,000 clones, 95% to 98% recorded once. Specimen: T cells isolated from PBMCs. These receptors were taken from a human donor in good health.

Turning to this clone: Different DNA sequences within this sample yield the same CDR3. CDR3 protein: CASSLGGVETQYF. DNA for the CDR3: TGTGCCAGCAGCTTGGGGGGGGTAGAGACCCAGTACTTC. J is TRBJ2-5 and V is TRBV5-4; tentatively, D is TRBD2 (6 bases). V gave up 0 bases and J gave up 4 bases, with 7 bases separating them. The CDR3 sequence is 13 residues long. The germline V gene encodes CDR1 SGHNT and CDR2 YYREEE (reference sequence).

The chain recombines TRBV30 with TRBJ2-5, with 9 bases that match TRBD1. J gave up 5 bases and V 4 bases, and 11 bases lay outside the gene matches. Germline assignment: CDR1 GTSNPN and CDR2 SVGIG (reference sequence). This CDR3 spans 15 amino acids. The CDR3 DNA reads TGTGCCTGGAACCCCGGGACAGGGCATTTGGAGACCCAGTACTTC. Translated: CAWNPGTGHLETQYF.

The V and J genes are TRBV29-1 and TRBJ2-7, with 8 bases matching TRBD1. Germline assignment: CDR1 SQVTM and CDR2 ANQGSEA. The V segment lost 6 bases and the J segment 5 bases; nucleotides outside the gene matches: 3. This CDR3 contains 11 residues. The CDR3 loop reads CSVDRGDEQYF. The CDR3 DNA is TGCAGCGTCGACAGGGGAGACGAGCAGTACTTC.

This clone showed up just once. This chain joins TRBV28 and TRBJ1-1; D call uncertain. Germline lookup yields CDR1 MDHEN and CDR2 SYDVKM. Trimming removed 2 bases from V and 0 bases from J, with 10 bases in between. The length of the CDR3 is 15 residues. CDR3 coding DNA: TGTGCCAGCAGTTTAGGTAGACGGGTGAACACTGAAGCTTTCTTT. Translation gives CASSLGRRVNTEAFF.

CDR3 nucleotides: TGCGCCAGCAGCCAAGTCTCAGGGAACAATGAGCAGTTCTTC. The encoded protein is CASSQVSGNNEQFF. The rearrangement links TRBV4-1 to TRBJ2-1; maybe TRBD1 (5 bases). CDR1 is MGHRA and CDR2 is YSYEKL in the germline V gene. The CDR3 has 14 amino acids. Trimming removed 1 base from V and 5 bases from J, with 9 bases in between.

The chain is built from TRBV7-9 and TRBJ1-1; 9 bases are a match to TRBD1. From germline, CDR1 is SEHNR and CDR2 FQNEAQ (reference sequence). The CDR3 is 14 amino acids. The trim removed 4 bases at V and 1 base at J, leaving 1 base unmatched. CDR3 in DNA: TGTGCCAGCAGCTGGGGACAGGGGAACACTGAAGCTTTCTTT. Translation: CASSWGQGNTEAFF.

This clone was recorded once. The chain uses TRBV11-2 and TRBJ1-5; D is unresolved. Germline CDR1 SGHAT, CDR2 FQNNGV. Trimming removed 1 base from V and 3 bases from J, with 7 bases in between. This CDR3 spans 14 amino acids. The CDR3 DNA reads TGTGCCAGCAGCTTAGCCCTGTCCAATCAGCCCCAGCATTTT. It yields the protein CASSLALSNQPQHF.

DNA of the CDR3: TGTGCCAGCCATTCCCAACTAGATCCAACTTTCAACACTGAAGCTTTCTTT. Protein product: CASHSQLDPTFNTEAFF. The V gene is TRBV2, the J gene TRBJ1-1; D not resolved. This CDR3 is built from 17 residues. The V end lost 8 bases, the J end lost 2 bases, and 24 bases lay between the germline ends. Germline CDR1 SNHLY, CDR2 FYNNEI.

The chain links TRBV23-1 to TRBJ2-3; D is unclear. TRBV23-1 is an ORF, with its function uncertain. Trimming left V 7 bases short and J 5 bases short, with 4 bases between. The CDR3 totals 10 residues. The chain's CDR3 is CASKRDTQYF. The CDR3 region has the DNA TGCGCCAGCAAGAGAGATACGCAGTATTTT.

The chain has TRBV21-1 and TRBJ2-1; the D call in the table, TRBD1, was not verified against the DNA. TRBV21-1 is a pseudogene segment. CDR3 length: 16 amino acids. CDR3 nucleotide sequence: TGTGCCAGCAGCAACCCCCCGGGACAGTTTCTAAATGAGCAGTTCTTC. This encodes CASSNPPGQFLNEQFF.

This chain uses TRBV5-1 with TRBJ2-5, with a tentative D call TRBD2 (5 bases). The CDR3 extends over 14 amino acids. Germline loops: CDR1 SGHRS, CDR2 YFSETQ. V was cut by 0 bases and J by 3 bases, with 9 bases left in between. The CDR3 DNA sequence: TGCGCCAGCAGCTTGGGTACTAGGAAAGAGACCCAGTACTTC. Its protein is CASSLGTRKETQYF.

This clone was counted once. CDR3 in DNA: TGTGCCAGCAGCCGGACAGGGAGCTACGAGCAGTACTTC. Its translation: CASSRTGSYEQYF. V gene TRBV11-3 combines with J gene TRBJ2-7; 8 bases fit TRBD1. Germline lookup yields CDR1 SGHNT and CDR2 YENEEA. This CDR3 contains 13 residues. Trimming cost V 5 bases and J 3 bases; bases outside gene matches: 3.

V usage is TRBV7-4 and J usage is TRBJ2-7; unclear D gene. Trimming shortened V by 6 bases and J by 3 bases, and 12 bases separated the two germline ends. Germline assignment: CDR1 SGHVT and CDR2 SQSDAQ. This CDR3 is 13 amino acids long. The CDR3 spells CASRPGWIYEQYF. CDR3 in DNA: TGTGCCAGCAGACCCGGGTGGATCTACGAGCAGTACTTC.

The genes are TRBV12-2 and TRBJ1-4. TRBV12-2 is reported as a pseudogene. This CDR3 is 16 amino acids long. CDR3 residues: CASRNLRRAANEKLFF. The DNA of the CDR3 is TGTGCAAGTCGCAACTTGAGGAGGGCGGCTAATGAAAAACTGTTTTTT.

The gene calls are TRBV27 and TRBJ1-5, with 9 bases fitting TRBD1. This CDR3 spans 16 amino acids. Germline V gene data show CDR1 as MNHEY and CDR2 as SMNVEV (reference sequence). V shed 4 bases, J shed 1 base, and the junction held 5 bases outside the gene matches. The CDR3, as DNA: TGTGCCAGCAGTTCCGGACAGGGGTGGAGCAATCAGCCCCAGCATTTT. Translating gives CASSSGQGWSNQPQHF.

The chain is built from TRBV5-1 and TRBJ2-5, with 8 bases lining up with TRBD2. CDR1 is SGHRS, CDR2 YFSETQ, per germline. The V gene end was trimmed by 6 bases and the J gene end by 0 bases; junction bases not matched to a gene: 7. The CDR3 is made up of 15 amino acids. The CDR3 region is CASTMRGADQETQYF. CDR3 coding DNA: TGCGCCAGCACTATGCGGGGGGCCGACCAAGAGACCCAGTACTTC.

The genes are TRBV4-1 and TRBJ1-5; D is perhaps TRBD1 (6 bases). V dropped 0 bases and J dropped 5 bases, with 14 bases sitting between them. This CDR3 has 16 residues. Looked up from germline, CDR1 is MGHRA and CDR2 is YSYEKL. In DNA form, the CDR3 reads TGCGCCAGCAGCCAAGATTGGGGGCAGGGCTATCAGCCCCAGCATTTT. It encodes CASSQDWGQGYQPQHF.